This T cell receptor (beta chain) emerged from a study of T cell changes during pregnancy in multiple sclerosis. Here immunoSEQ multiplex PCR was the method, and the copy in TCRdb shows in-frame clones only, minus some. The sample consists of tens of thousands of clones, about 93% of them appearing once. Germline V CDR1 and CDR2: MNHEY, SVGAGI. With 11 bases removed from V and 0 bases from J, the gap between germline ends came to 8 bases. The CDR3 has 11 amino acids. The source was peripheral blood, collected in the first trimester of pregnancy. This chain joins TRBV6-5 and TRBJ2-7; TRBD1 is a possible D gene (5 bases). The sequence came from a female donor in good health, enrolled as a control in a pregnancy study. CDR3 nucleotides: TGTGCCGCCAGGGACTCCTACGAGCAGTACTTC. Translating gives CAARDSYEQYF.